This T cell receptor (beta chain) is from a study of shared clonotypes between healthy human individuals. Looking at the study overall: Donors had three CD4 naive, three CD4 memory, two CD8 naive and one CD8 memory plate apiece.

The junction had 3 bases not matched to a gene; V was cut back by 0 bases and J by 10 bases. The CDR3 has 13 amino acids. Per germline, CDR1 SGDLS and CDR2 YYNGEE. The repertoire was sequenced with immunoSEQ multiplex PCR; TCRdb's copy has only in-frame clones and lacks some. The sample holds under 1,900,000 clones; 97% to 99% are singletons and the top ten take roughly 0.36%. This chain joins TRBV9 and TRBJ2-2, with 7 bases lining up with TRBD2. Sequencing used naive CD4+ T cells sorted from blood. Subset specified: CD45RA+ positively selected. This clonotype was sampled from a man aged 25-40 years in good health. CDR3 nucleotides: TGTGCCAGCAGCGTAGGGGAGGGGATGGAGCTGTTTTTT. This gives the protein CASSVGEGMELFF.